These 15 T cell receptor beta chains were sequenced from one sample in a study of T-cell memory formation after mild COVID-19. TCRdb recomputed calls from the 5' RACE reads with MiXCR, one row per CDR3 protein. The table shows around 430,000 distinct CDR3 sequences, with roughly 15% occurring only once. The specimen was PBMCs or a T cell subset sorted from them (not recorded which). The receptors stem from a man between 18 and 35 years old who had mild COVID-19 (a few samples of this study predate the infection). Cell type and time point are not known.

The rearrangement uses TRBV12-3 or TRBV12-4 and TRBJ2-6, with 8 bases aligning to TRBD1. J lost 4 bases, V lost 7 bases, and 9 bases had no gene match. CDR3 length equals 16 residues. CDR3 protein: CASKGQGLWGANVLTF. CDR3 in DNA: TGTGCCAGCAAAGGACAGGGCCTTTGGGGGGCCAACGTCCTGACTTTC.

This clonotype has only a few counts. The chain combines TRBV12-3 or TRBV12-4 with TRBJ1-2; a weak D match, TRBD1 (6 bases). The CDR3 extends over 12 amino acids. V was clipped by 7 bases and J by 12 bases, with 18 bases between them. The CDR3 is CASTLGGRGDTF. In DNA, the CDR3 is TGTGCCAGCACCCTGGGGGGCAGGGGAGACACCTTC.

This chain joins TRBV12-3 or TRBV12-4 and TRBJ1-6; no clear D. The V gene lost 6 bases and the J gene lost 8 bases, with 11 bases spanning the gap. This CDR3 spans 13 amino acids. In nucleotides, the CDR3 is TGTGCCAGCAGCTCAGAGTATTATTCACCCCTCCACTTT. Its protein is CASSSEYYSPLHF.

V is TRBV9 and J is TRBJ2-2, with D perhaps being TRBD1 or TRBD2 (5 bases each). CDR3 length: 15 residues. With 0 bases removed from V and 1 base from J, the gap between germline ends came to 7 bases. The V gene's germline CDR1 is SGDLS and CDR2 YYNGEE. CDR3 nucleotide sequence: TGTGCCAGCAGCGTAGTTGGGGGGAACACCGGGGAGCTGTTTTTT. As protein: CASSVVGGNTGELFF.

This clonotype was seen at least ten times. V and J are TRBV6-2 or TRBV6-3 and TRBJ2-7; D is undetermined. Germline V lookup: CDR1 MNHEY, CDR2 SVGEGT. CDR3 length: 12 amino acids. V was trimmed by 6 bases and J by 4 bases, leaving 10 bases between them. CDR3: CASSRASYEQYV. For the CDR3, the DNA is TGTGCCAGCAGCAGAGCGAGTTACGAGCAGTACGTC.

There are many counts of this clonotype. The chain couples TRBV5-6 to TRBJ1-2; 9 bases map to TRBD1. Unmatched junction bases numbered 3, after V lost 0 bases and J lost 9 bases. The germline V gene encodes CDR1 SGHDT and CDR2 YYEEEE. The CDR3 has 13 residues. Here the CDR3 DNA reads TGTGCCAGCAGCTTGGACAGGGGGCAAAGCTACACCTTC. Its translation is CASSLDRGQSYTF.

In the case of this clonotype: This likely comes from a read error, as the CDR3 has no conserved phenylalanine or tryptophan at its end. The V and J genes are TRBV12-5 and TRBJ2-7; D is perhaps TRBD1 or TRBD2 (6 bases each). Deletions cut 3 bases from V and 5 bases from J, with 17 bases between. Germline values: CDR1 LGHNT, CDR2 FRNRAP. CDR3 size: 15 residues. The CDR3 is CASGLGGRLGDEQYS. DNA for the CDR3: TGTGCTAGTGGTTTAGGGGGGAGACTGGGCGACGAGCAGTACTCC.

Written as DNA, the CDR3 is TGTGCCAGCAGTCCCGGGACAGAGTCCTACGAGCAGTACTTC. The encoded protein is CASSPGTESYEQYF. V gene TRBV12-3 or TRBV12-4 combines with J gene TRBJ2-7, with 7 bases matching TRBD1. The CDR3 consists of 14 residues. Germline trimming cut 5 bases from V and 1 base from J; bases unmatched to any gene: 5.

This clonotype was detected only a few times. This chain links TRBV5-1 with TRBJ2-3; D is unresolved. Germline lookup yields CDR1 SGHRS and CDR2 YFSETQ. CDR3 length: 15 residues. V was shortened by 2 bases and J by 0 bases, with 10 bases between the two germline ends. The DNA for the CDR3 is TGCGCCAGCAGCTTCGTGACAACTAGCACAGATACGCAGTATTTT. Protein: CASSFVTTSTDTQYF.

V gene TRBV5-1 combines with J gene TRBJ2-3; 11 positions agree with TRBD2. Germline CDR1 SGHRS, CDR2 YFSETQ. The V and J ends lost 4 bases and 6 bases, in that order; junction bases with no gene match: 7. The CDR3 is 15 residues long. The CDR3 loop is CASSISSGGYDTQYF. Here the CDR3 DNA reads TGCGCCAGCAGCATATCTAGCGGGGGGTACGATACGCAGTATTTT.

This clonotype came up many times. The genes are TRBV5-1 and TRBJ1-2; 9 bases agree with TRBD1. This CDR3 has 15 residues. Trimming at V came to 3 bases and at J to 2 bases, leaving 5 bases not matched to a gene. The V gene's germline CDR1 is SGHRS and CDR2 YFSETQ. CDR3 coding DNA: TGCGCCAGCAGCTCGTCCGGGACAGGGAACTATGGCTACACCTTC. Residues: CASSSSGTGNYGYTF.

The rearrangement uses TRBV2 and TRBJ2-1; the match to TRBD1 covers 10 bases. There are 15 residues in the CDR3. Germline V CDR1 and CDR2: SNHLY, FYNNEI. V shed 5 bases, J shed 16 bases, and the junction held 17 bases outside the gene matches. Here the CDR3 DNA reads TGTGCCAGCAGTCAGACTCGGGACAGGGGTACGATTAATTTCTTC. Protein: CASSQTRDRGTINFF.

There are a few counts of this clonotype. This sequence joins TRBV6-5 and TRBJ2-7, with D possibly matching TRBD2 (6 bases). V was trimmed by 2 bases and J by 4 bases, leaving 12 bases between them. Per germline, CDR1 MNHEY and CDR2 SVGAGI. The length of the CDR3 is 14 residues. The CDR3 nucleotides read TGTGCCAGCAGTTACGCCTCGACTAGATACGAGCAGTACTTC. Translating it yields CASSYASTRYEQYF.

The chain recombines TRBV3-1 with TRBJ2-2, with D possibly matching TRBD1 (6 bases). The CDR3 totals 14 residues. V shed 4 bases and J shed 5 bases, with 11 bases lying between them. Germline V CDR1 and CDR2: LGHDT, YNNKEL (reference sequence). The CDR3: CASSRWQGTGELFF. The CDR3 DNA reads as TGTGCCAGCAGCCGCTGGCAGGGGACCGGGGAGCTGTTTTTT.

This clonotype was seen ten or more times. V usage is TRBV12-3 or TRBV12-4 and J usage is TRBJ2-5, with 10 bases identical to TRBD1. With 6 bases clipped from V and 4 bases from J, the junction kept 8 bases outside the gene matches. The CDR3 sequence is 15 residues long. CDR3 protein: CASRKSDRGRETQYF. In DNA form, the CDR3 reads TGTGCCAGCAGAAAAAGTGACAGGGGGCGAGAGACCCAGTACTTC.